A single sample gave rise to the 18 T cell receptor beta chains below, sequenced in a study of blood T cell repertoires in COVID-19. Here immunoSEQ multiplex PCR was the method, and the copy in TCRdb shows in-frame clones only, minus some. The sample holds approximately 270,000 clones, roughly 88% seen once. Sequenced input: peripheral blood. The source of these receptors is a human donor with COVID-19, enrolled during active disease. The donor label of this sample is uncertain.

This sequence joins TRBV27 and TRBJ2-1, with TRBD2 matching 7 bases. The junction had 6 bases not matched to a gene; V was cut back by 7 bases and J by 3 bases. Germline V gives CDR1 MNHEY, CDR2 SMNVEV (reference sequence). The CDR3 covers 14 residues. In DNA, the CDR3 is TGTGCCAGCACACTACGGGGGGTCTACAATGAGCAGTTCTTC. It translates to CASTLRGVYNEQFF.

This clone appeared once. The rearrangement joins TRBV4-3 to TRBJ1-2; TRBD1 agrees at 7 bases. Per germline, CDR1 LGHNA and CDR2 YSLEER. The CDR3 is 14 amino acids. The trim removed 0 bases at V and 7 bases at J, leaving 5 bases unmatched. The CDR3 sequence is CASSQDSGGSGYTF. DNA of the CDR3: TGCGCCAGCAGCCAAGACTCAGGGGGATCTGGCTACACCTTC.

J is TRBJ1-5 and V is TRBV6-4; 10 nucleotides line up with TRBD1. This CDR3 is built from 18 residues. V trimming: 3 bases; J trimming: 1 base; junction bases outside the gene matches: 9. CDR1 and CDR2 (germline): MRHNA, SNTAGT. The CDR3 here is CASSEPGQGLCSNQPQHF. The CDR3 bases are TGTGCCAGCAGTGAGCCGGGACAGGGGCTTTGCAGCAATCAGCCCCAGCATTTT.

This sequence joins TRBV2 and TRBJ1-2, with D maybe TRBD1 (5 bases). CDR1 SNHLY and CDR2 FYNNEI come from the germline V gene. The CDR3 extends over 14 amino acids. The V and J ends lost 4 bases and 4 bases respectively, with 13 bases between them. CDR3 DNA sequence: TGTGCCAGCAGTGTCGTCAGGGTGAGCTATGGCTACACCTTC. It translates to CASSVVRVSYGYTF. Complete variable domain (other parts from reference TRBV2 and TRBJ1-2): EPEVTQTPSHQVTQMGQEVILRCVPISNHLYFYWYRQILGQKVEFLVSFYNNEISEKSEIFDDQFSVERPDGSNFTLKIRSTKLEDSAMYFCASSVVRVSYGYTFGSGTRLTVV.

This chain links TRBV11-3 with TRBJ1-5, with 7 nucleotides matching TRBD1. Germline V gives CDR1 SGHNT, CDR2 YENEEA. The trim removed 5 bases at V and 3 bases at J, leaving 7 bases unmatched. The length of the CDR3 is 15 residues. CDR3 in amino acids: CASSPRQGSNQPQHF. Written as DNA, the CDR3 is TGTGCCAGCAGCCCCCGACAGGGTTCCAATCAGCCCCAGCATTTT.

The CDR3 DNA is TGTGCCACCAGTCCACTCCCGGGACAGAGCGGGGGAAACACCATATATTTT. Amino acids: CATSPLPGQSGGNTIYF. The genes are TRBV24-1 and TRBJ1-3; 7 positions agree with TRBD1. The J segment lost 4 bases and the V segment lost 6 bases, leaving 14 bases of the junction unmatched. The CDR3 covers 17 residues. Germline V gene sequence: CDR1 KGHDR, CDR2 SFDVKD.

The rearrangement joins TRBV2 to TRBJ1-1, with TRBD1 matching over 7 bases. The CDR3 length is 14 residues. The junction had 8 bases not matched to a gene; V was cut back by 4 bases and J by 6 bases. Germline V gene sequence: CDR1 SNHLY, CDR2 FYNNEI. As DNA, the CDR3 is TGTGCCAGCAGTGTTGTCAGGGGGTGGTCTGAAGCTTTCTTT. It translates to CASSVVRGWSEAFF.

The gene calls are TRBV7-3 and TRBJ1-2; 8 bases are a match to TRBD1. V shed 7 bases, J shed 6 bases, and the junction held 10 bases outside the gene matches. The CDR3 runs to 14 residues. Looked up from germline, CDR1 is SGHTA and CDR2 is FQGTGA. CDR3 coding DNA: TGTGCCAGCATCAAAACGGACAGGGAGGATGGCTACACCTTC. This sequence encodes CASIKTDREDGYTF.

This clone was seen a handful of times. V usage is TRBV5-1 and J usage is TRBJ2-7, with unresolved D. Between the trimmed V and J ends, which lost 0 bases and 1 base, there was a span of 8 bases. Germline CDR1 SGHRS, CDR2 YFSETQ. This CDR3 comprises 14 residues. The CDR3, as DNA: TGCGCCAGCAGCTTGGACAGTGTTTCCTACGAGCAGTACTTC. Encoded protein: CASSLDSVSYEQYF.

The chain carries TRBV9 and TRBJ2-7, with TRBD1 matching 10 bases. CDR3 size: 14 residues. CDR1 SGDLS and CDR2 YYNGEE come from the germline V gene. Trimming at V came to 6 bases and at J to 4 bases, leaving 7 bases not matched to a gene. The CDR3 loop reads CASNPGQGIYEQYF. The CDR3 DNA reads TGTGCCAGCAACCCGGGACAGGGGATATACGAGCAGTACTTC.

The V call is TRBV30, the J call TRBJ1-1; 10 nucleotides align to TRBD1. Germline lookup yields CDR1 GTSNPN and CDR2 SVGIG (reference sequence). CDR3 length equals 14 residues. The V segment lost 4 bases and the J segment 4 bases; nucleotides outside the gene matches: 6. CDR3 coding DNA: TGTGCCTGGACATCTGGGACAGGGGCCACTGAAGCTTTCTTT. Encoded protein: CAWTSGTGATEAFF. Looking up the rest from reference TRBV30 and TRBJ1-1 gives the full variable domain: SQTIHQWPATLVQPVGSPLSLECTVEGTSNPNLYWYRQAAGRGLQLLFYSVGIGQISSEVPQNLSASRPQDRQFILSSKKLLLSDSGFYLCAWTSGTGATEAFFGQGTRLTVV.

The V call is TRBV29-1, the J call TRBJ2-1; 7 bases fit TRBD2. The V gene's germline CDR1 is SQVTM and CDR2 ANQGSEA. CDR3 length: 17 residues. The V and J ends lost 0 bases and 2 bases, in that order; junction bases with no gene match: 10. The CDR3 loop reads CSVEDRTSAGPYNEQFF. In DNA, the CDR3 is TGCAGCGTTGAAGATCGAACTAGCGCAGGACCCTACAATGAGCAGTTCTTC.

The CDR3 region is CASSYGQGAYEQYF. The CDR3 coding sequence is TGTGCCAGCAGTTATGGGCAGGGGGCTTACGAGCAGTACTTC. V and J are TRBV6-2 or TRBV6-3 and TRBJ2-7; 8 bases are a match to TRBD1. The ends lost 3 bases at V and 4 bases at J; junction bases unmatched: 5. CDR1 and CDR2 (germline): MNHEY, SVGEGT. This CDR3 has 14 amino acids.

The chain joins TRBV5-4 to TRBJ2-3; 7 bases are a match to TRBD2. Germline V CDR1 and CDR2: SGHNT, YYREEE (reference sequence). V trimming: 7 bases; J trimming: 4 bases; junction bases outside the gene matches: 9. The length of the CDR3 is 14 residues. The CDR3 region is CASFSGGRADTQYF. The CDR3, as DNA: TGTGCCAGCTTCTCCGGCGGGAGAGCAGATACGCAGTATTTT. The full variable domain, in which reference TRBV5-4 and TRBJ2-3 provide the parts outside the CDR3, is ETGVTQSPTHLIKTRGQQVTLRCSSQSGHNTVSWYQQALGQGPQFIFQYYREEENGRGNFPPRFSGLQFPNYSSELNVNALELDDSALYLCASFSGGRADTQYFGPGTRLTVL.

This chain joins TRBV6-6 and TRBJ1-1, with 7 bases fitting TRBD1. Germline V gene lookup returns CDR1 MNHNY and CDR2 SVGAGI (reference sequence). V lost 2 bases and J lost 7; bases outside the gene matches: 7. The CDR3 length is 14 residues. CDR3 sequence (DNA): TGTGCCAGCAGTTACAGGGGGGACAGAGGTGAAGCTTTCTTT. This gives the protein CASSYRGDRGEAFF.

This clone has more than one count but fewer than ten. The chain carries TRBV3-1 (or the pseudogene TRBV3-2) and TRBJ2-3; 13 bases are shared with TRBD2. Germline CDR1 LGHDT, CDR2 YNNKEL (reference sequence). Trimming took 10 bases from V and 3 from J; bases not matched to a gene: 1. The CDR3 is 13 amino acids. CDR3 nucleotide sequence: TGTGCCACGGGACTAGCGGGAACAGATACGCAGTATTTT. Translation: CATGLAGTDTQYF.

CDR3 in DNA: TGCAGTGCTAGTCCTCTAGCGGGGAACTACAATGAGCAGTTCTTC. Protein sequence: CSASPLAGNYNEQFF. The rearrangement joins TRBV20-1 to TRBJ2-1; TRBD2 matches at 9 bases. Per the germline V gene, CDR1 is DFQATT and CDR2 is SNEGSKA (reference sequence). This CDR3 comprises 15 residues. V shed 3 bases and J 3 bases; nucleotides not matched to a gene: 6.

For the CDR3, the DNA is TGTGCCAGCAGCCCGCGACAGGGGGCAGGAAACACCATATATTTT. Its protein product is CASSPRQGAGNTIYF. This chain joins TRBV3-1 (or the pseudogene TRBV3-2) and TRBJ1-3, with 10 nucleotides matching TRBD1. The CDR3 is 15 residues long. Germline CDR1 LGHDT, CDR2 YNNKEL (reference sequence). The ends lost 4 bases at V and 4 bases at J; junction bases unmatched: 4.